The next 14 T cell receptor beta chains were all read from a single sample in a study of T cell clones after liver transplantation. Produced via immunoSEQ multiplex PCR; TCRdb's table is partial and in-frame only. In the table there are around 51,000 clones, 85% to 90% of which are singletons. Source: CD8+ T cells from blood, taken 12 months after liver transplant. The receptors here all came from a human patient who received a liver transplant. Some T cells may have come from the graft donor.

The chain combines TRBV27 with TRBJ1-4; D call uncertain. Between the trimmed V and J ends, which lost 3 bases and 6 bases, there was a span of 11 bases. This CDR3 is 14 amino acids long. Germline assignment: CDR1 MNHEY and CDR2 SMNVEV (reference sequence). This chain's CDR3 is CASSFGARDEKLFF. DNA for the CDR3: TGTGCCAGCAGTTTCGGCGCTAGGGATGAAAAACTGTTTTTT.

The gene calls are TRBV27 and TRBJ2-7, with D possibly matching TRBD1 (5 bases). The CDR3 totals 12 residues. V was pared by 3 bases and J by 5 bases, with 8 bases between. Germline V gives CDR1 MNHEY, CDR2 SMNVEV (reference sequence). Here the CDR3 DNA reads TGTGCCAGCAGTTTTCAGGGCCACGAGCAGTACTTC. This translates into CASSFQGHEQYF.

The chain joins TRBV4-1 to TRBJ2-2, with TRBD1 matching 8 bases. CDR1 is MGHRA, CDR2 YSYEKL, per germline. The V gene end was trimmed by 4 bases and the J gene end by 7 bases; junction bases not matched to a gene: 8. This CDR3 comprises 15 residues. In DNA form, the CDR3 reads TGCGCCAGCAGCCTCCGACAGGGGACGAACGGGGAGCTGTTTTTT. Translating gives CASSLRQGTNGELFF.

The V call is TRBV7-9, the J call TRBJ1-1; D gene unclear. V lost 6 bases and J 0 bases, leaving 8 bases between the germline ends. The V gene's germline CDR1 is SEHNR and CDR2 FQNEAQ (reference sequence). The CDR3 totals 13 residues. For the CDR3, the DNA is TGTGCCAGCAGTTCGACACTGAACACTGAAGCTTTCTTT. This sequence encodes CASSSTLNTEAFF. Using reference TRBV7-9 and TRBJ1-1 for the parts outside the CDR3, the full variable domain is DTGVSQNPRHKITKRGQNVTFRCDPISEHNRLYWYRQTLGQGPEFLTYFQNEAQLEKSRLLSDRFSAERPKGSFSTLEIQRTEQGDSAMYLCASSSTLNTEAFFGQGTRLTVV.

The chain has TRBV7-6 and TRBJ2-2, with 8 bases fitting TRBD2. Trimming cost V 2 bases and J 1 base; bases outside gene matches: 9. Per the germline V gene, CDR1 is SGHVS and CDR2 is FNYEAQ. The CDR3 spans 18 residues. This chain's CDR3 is CASSLWSQLAENTGELFF. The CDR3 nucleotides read TGTGCCAGCAGCTTATGGTCCCAACTAGCGGAGAACACCGGGGAGCTGTTTTTT. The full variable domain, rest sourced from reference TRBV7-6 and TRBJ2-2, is GAGVSQSPRYKVTKRGQDVALRCDPISGHVSLYWYRQALGQGPEFLTYFNYEAQQDKSGLPNDRFSAERPEGSISTLTIQRTEQRDSAMYRCASSLWSQLAENTGELFFGEGSRLTVL.

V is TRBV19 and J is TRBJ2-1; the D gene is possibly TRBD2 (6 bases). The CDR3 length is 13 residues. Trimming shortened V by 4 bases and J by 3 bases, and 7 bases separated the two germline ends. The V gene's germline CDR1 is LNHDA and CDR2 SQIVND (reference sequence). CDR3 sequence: CASSSGNYNEQFF. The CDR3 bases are TGTGCCAGTAGTAGCGGGAACTACAATGAGCAGTTCTTC. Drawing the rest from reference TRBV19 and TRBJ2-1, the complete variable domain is DGGITQSPKYLFRKEGQNVTLSCEQNLNHDAMYWYRQDPGQGLRLIYYSQIVNDFQKGDIAEGYSVSREKKESFPLTVTSAQKNPTAFYLCASSSGNYNEQFFGPGTRLTVL.

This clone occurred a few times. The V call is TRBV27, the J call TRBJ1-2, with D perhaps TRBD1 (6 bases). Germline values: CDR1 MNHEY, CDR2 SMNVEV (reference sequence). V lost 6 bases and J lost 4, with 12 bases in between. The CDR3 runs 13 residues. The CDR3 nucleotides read TGTGCCAGCAGCGGACAGAATTTCTATGGCTACACCTTC. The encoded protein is CASSGQNFYGYTF.

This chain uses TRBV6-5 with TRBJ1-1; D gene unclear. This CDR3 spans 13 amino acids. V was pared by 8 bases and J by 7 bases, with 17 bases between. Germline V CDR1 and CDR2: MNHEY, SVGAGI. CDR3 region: CASRQRGLLEAFF. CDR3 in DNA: TGTGCCAGCCGTCAAAGAGGCCTCCTTGAAGCTTTCTTT.

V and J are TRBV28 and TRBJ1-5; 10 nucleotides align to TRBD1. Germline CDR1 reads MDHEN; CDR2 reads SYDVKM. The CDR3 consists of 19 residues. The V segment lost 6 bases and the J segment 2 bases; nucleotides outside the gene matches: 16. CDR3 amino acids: CASSPGTGAPLRRNQPQHF. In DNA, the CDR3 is TGTGCCAGCAGCCCCGGGACAGGGGCGCCCCTTAGACGCAATCAGCCCCAGCATTTT.

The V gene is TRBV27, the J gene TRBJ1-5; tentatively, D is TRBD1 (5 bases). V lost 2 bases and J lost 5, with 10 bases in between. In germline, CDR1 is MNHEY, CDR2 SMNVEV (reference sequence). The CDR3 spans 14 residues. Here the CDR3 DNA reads TGTGCCAGCAGTTTAGGCTGGGGCCATCAGCCCCAGCATTTT. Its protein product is CASSLGWGHQPQHF.

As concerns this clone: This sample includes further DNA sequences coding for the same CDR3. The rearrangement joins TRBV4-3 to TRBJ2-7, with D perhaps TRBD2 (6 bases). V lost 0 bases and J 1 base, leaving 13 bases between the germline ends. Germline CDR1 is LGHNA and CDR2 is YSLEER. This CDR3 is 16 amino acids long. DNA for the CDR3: TGCGCCAGCAGCCAAGAGGGAACGGGAGCGTCCTACGAGCAGTACTTC. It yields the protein CASSQEGTGASYEQYF.

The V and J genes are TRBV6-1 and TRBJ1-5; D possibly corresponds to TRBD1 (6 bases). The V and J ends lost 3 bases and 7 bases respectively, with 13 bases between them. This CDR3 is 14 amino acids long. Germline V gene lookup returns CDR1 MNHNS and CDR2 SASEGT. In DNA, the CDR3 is TGTGCCAGCAGTGATGGGGCAGGGGCCCAGCCCCAGCATTTT. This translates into CASSDGAGAQPQHF.

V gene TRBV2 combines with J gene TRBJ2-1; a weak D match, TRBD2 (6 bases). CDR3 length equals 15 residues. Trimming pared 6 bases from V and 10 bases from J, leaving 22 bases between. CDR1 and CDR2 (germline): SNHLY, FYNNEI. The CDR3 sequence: CASSNPTSPQWEQFF. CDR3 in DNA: TGTGCCAGCAGCAATCCAACTAGCCCACAATGGGAGCAGTTCTTC. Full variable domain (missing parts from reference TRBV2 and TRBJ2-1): EPEVTQTPSHQVTQMGQEVILRCVPISNHLYFYWYRQILGQKVEFLVSFYNNEISEKSEIFDDQFSVERPDGSNFTLKIRSTKLEDSAMYFCASSNPTSPQWEQFFGPGTRLTVL.

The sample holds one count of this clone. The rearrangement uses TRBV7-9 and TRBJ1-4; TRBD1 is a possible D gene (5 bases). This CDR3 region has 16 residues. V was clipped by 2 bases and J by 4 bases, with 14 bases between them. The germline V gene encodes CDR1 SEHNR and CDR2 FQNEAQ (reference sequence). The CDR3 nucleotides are TGTGCCAGCAGCTTAACGCCGGGACTGAGTAATGAAAAACTGTTTTTT. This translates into CASSLTPGLSNEKLFF.